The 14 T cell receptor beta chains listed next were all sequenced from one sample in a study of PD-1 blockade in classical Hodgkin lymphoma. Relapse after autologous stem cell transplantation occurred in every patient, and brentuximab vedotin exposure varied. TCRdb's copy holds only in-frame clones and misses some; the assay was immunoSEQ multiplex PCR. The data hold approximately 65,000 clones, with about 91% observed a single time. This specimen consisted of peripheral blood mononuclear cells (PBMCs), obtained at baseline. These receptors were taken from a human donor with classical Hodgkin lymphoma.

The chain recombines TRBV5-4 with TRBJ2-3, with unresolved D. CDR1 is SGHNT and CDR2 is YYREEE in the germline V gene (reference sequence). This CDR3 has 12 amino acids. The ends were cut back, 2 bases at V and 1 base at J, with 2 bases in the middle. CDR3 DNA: TGTGCCAGCAGCTTCGGCACAGATACGCAGTATTTT. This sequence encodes CASSFGTDTQYF.

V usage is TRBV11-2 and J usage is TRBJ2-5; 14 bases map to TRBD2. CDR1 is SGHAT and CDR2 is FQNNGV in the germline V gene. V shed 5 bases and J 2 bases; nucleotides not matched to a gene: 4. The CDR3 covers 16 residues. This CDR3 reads CASSPWTSGGQETQYF. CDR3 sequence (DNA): TGTGCCAGCAGCCCTTGGACTAGCGGGGGGCAAGAGACCCAGTACTTC.

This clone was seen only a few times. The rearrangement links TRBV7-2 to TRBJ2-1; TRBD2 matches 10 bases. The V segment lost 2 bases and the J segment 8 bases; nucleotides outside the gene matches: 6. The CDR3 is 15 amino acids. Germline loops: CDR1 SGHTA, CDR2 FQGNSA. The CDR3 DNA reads TGTGCCAGCAGCTTAAGGAGCGGGGGGGCAGATGAGCAGTTCTTC. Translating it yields CASSLRSGGADEQFF.

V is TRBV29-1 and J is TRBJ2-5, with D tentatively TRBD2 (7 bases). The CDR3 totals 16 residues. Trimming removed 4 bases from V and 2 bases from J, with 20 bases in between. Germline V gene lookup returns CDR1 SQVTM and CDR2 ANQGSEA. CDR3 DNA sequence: TGCAGCGTTGGACAACTGGGGGGGGCAATTCAAGAGACCCAGTACTTC. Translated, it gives CSVGQLGGAIQETQYF.

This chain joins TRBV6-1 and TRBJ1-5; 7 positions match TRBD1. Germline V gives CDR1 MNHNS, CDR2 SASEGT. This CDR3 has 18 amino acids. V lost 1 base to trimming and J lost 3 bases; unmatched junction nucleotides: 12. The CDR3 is CASSEDGVFGTANQPQHF. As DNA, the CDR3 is TGTGCCAGCAGTGAAGACGGTGTCTTTGGGACAGCCAATCAGCCCCAGCATTTT.

DNA for the CDR3: TGTGCCAGCAGCGCCGGACTAGCGGGGGGATCCCTCGAGCAGTACTTC. Amino acid sequence: CASSAGLAGGSLEQYF. The chain couples TRBV7-3 to TRBJ2-7; 14 nucleotides line up with TRBD2. Germline V gives CDR1 SGHTA, CDR2 FQGTGA. The CDR3 is 16 amino acids. J lost 6 bases, V lost 5 bases, and 9 bases had no gene match.

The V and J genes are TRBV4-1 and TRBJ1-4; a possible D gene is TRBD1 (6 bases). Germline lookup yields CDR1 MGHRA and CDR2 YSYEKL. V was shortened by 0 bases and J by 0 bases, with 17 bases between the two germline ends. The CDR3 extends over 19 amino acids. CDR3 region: CASSQESKGGLATNEKLFF. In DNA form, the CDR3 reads TGCGCCAGCAGCCAAGAGAGTAAAGGGGGACTCGCAACTAATGAAAAACTGTTTTTT.

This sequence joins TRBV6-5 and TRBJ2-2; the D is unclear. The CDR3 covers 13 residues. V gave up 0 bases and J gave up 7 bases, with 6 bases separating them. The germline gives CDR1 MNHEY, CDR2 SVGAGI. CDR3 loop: CASSYSTGGELFF. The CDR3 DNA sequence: TGTGCCAGCAGTTACTCGACTGGCGGGGAGCTGTTTTTT.

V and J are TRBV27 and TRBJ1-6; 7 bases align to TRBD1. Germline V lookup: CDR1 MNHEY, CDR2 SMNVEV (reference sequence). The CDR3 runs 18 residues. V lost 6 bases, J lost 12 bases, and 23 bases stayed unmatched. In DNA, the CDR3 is TGTGCCAGCAGCGCGCACCTCTCGGTGACAGGGAATATTTTACCCCTCCACTTT. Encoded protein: CASSAHLSVTGNILPLHF.

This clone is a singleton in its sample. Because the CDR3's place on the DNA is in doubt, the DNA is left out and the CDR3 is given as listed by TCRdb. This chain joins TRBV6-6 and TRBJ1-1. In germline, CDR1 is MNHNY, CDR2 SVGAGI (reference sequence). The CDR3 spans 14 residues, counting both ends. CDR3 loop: CASSSSWLTIGAFF.

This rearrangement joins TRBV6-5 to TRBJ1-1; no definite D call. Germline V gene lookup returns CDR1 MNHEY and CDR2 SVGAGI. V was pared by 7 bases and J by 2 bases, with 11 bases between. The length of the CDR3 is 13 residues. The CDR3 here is CASTLSGNTEAFF. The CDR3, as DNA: TGTGCCAGCACCCTCTCGGGTAACACTGAAGCTTTCTTT.

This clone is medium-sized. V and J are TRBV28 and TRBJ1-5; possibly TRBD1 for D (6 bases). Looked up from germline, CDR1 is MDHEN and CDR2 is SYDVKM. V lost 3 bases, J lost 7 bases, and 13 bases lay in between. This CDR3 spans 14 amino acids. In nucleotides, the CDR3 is TGTGCCAGCAGTTTTCTGGCAGGGGTACAGCCCCAGCATTTT. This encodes CASSFLAGVQPQHF.

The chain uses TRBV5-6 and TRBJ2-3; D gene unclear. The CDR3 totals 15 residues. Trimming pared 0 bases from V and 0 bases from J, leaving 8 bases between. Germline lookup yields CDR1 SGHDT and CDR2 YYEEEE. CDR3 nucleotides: TGTGCCAGCAGCTTGGGGCCCACTAGCACAGATACGCAGTATTTT. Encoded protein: CASSLGPTSTDTQYF. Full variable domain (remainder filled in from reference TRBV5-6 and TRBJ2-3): DAGVTQSPTHLIKTRGQQVTLRCSPKSGHDTVSWYQQALGQGPQFIFQYYEEEERQRGNFPDRFSGHQFPNYSSELNVNALLLGDSALYLCASSLGPTSTDTQYFGPGTRLTVL.

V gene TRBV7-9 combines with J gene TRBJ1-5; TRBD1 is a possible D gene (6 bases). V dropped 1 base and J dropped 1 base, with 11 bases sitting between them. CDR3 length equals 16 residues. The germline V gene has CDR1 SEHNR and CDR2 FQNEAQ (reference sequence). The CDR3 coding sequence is TGTGCCAGCAGCTTAGTGAGGGGGGACAGCAATCAGCCCCAGCATTTT. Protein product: CASSLVRGDSNQPQHF.